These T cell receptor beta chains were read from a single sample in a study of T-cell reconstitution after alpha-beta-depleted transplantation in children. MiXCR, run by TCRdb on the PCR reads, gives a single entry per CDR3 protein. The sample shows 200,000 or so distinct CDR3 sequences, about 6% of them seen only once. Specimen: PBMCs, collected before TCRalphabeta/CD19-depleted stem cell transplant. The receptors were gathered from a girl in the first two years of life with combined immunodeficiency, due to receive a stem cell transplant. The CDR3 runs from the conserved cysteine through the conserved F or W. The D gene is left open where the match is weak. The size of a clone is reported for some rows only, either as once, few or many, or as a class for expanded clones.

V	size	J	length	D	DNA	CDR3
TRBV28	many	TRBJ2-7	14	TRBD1	TGTGCCAGCAGTTTGGGACAGGCAAGCTACGAGCAGTACTTC	CASSLGQASYEQYF
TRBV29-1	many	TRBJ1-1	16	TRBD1	TGCAGCGCCTTAGGGACAGCAGAATCGATGAACACTGAAGCTTTCTTT	CSALGTAESMNTEAFF
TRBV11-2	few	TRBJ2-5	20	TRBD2	TGTGCCAGCAGCTTAGAAAGGGATCGGGTCCAGCGGGGGGTCCAAGAGACCCAGTACTTC	CASSLERDRVQRGVQETQYF
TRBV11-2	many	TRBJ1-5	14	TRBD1	TGTGCCAGCAGTCGTACAGGGGGGGCCCAGCCCCAGCATTTT	CASSRTGGAQPQHF
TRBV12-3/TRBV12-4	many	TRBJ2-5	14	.	TGTGCCAGCAGTTTCCGACAGACCCAAGAGACCCAGTACTTC	CASSFRQTQETQYF
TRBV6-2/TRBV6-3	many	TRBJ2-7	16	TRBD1	TGTGCCAGCAGTCCCCTTCCGGGACAGGGGGAATACGAGCAGTACTTC	CASSPLPGQGEYEQYF
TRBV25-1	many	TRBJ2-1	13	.	TGTGCCAGCAGCCAAACAGGGGAGGTTGAGCAGTTCTTC	CASSQTGEVEQFF
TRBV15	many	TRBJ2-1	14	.	TGTGCCACCAGCAGAGACGGGGAACGGGGGGAGCAGTTCTTC	CATSRDGERGEQFF
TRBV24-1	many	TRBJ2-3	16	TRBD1	TGTGCCACCAGTGACGGACAGGCGCCACCCACAGATACGCAGTATTTT	CATSDGQAPPTDTQYF
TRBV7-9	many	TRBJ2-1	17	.	TGTGCCAGCAGCCCCGTTGGACAGGGAGGGAATTACAATGAGCAGTTCTTC	CASSPVGQGGNYNEQFF
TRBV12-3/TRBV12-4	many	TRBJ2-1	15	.	TGTGCCAGCAGCCCAGGGTCGAGCTCCTACAATGAGCAGTTCTTC	CASSPGSSSYNEQFF
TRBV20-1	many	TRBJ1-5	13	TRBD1	TGCAGTGCTAGACGGACAGGGGGCTCACCCCAGCATTTT	CSARRTGGSPQHF
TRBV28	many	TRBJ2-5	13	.	TGTGCCAGCAGTTTAAGATGGAAAGAGACCCAGTACTTC	CASSLRWKETQYF
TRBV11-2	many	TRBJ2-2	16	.	TGTGCCAGCAGCTTAGATCATTGGACGGTCACCGGGGAGCTGTTTTTT	CASSLDHWTVTGELFF
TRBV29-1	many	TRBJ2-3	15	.	TGCAGCGTTGAAGGGGGGGCACAAGACACAGATACGCAGTATTTT	CSVEGGAQDTDTQYF
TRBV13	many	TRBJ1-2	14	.	TGTGCCAGCAGCTTAGGCCTGGGGGCCGAGGGCTACACCTTC	CASSLGLGAEGYTF
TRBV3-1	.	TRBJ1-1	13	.	TGTGCCAGCAGCCCCGGGCCTCTCTGCGAAGCTTTCTTT	CASSPGPLCEAFF
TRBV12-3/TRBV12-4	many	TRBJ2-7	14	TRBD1	TGTGCCAGCAACTGGGGGACAGGGTATCTCGAGCAGTACTTC	CASNWGTGYLEQYF
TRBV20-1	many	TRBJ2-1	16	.	TGCAGTGCTAGAGATCTTTGGCAGGGGTGGAACAATGAGCAGTTCTTC	CSARDLWQGWNNEQFF
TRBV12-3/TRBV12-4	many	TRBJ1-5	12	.	TGTGCCAGTCGAAGGAGCAATCAGCCCCAGCATTTT	CASRRSNQPQHF
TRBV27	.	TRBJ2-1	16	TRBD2	TGTGCCAGCAGTTTACTAGCGGGTAGCTCCTACAATGAGCAGTTCTTC	CASSLLAGSSYNEQFF
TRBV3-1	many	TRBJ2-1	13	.	TGTGCCAGCAGCCAAGGACTACACAATGAGCAGTTCTTC	CASSQGLHNEQFF